A selection of T cell receptor beta chains follows, all from one sample in a study of blood T cell repertoires in COVID-19. The method was immunoSEQ multiplex PCR; TCRdb's version includes in-frame clones alone and lacks a portion of them. The table lists around 190,000 clones, approximately 90% of them singletons. Sequencing used peripheral blood. The receptors stem from a man aged 18 to 30 who had recovered from COVID-19. Each CDR3 is given with its conserved first and last residue. D genes are given only for firm matches. Clone size, where shown, is once, few, many, or a class for clones that have expanded.

TRBV3-1/TRBV3-2	TRBJ1-6	-	TRBD1	CASSLSTGSNSPLHF
TRBV19	TRBJ1-6	-	-	CASSNDRSPLHF
TRBV10-3	TRBJ1-2	-	-	CAISEGGGNGYTF
TRBV7-2	TRBJ2-3	-	TRBD2	CASSKGLAGPTDTQYF
TRBV6-6	TRBJ2-7	-	TRBD1	CASRLGTGEYDEQYF
TRBV5-5	TRBJ1-6	few	-	CASSLIMARGISPLHF
TRBV13	TRBJ2-7	-	TRBD2	CASSSGLAYEQYF
TRBV5-1	TRBJ2-5	-	TRBD2	CASSLEGFGGETQYF
TRBV7-3	TRBJ2-7	-	-	CASSRGPGEQYF
TRBV30	TRBJ1-2	-	TRBD1	CAWSGQGASYGYTF
TRBV12-3/TRBV12-4	TRBJ1-3	once	-	CASTSRQNTIYF
TRBV29-1	TRBJ1-1	-	-	CSFFLTPSTEAFF
TRBV24-1	TRBJ1-5	-	-	CATSDFNSNQPQHF
TRBV7-6	TRBJ2-2	-	TRBD2	CASSLVAGGPLTGELFF
TRBV29-1	TRBJ2-4	-	-	CSVERAGAKNIQYF
TRBV13	TRBJ1-6	-	-	CASSLGLQGRNSPLHF
TRBV5-1	TRBJ2-7	-	TRBD2	CASTRGDSYEQYF
TRBV9	TRBJ1-5	-	-	CASSVGAGWDQPQHF
TRBV4-3	TRBJ2-7	-	-	CASSQDGTGSRYEQYF
TRBV30	TRBJ2-1	once	-	CAWSTQISYNEQFF
TRBV10-3	TRBJ1-1	-	-	CAISVREQNTEAFF
TRBV10-3	TRBJ1-5	-	TRBD1	CASRTGDPYQPQHF
TRBV7-2	TRBJ2-1	once	TRBD2	CASSPSTGYGSGRVDEQFF
TRBV6-5	TRBJ2-1	-	TRBD1	CASQNLDRGNNEQFF
TRBV19	TRBJ2-1	-	-	CASSLRVYNEQFF
TRBV6-1	TRBJ2-5	-	-	CASSEQGWETQYF